The clone carrying this TCR beta chain was seen only once. Its target is unknown. This CDR3 region has 18 residues. Germline V gene sequence: CDR1 SGHRS, CDR2 YFSETQ. With 1 base clipped from V and 0 bases from J, the junction kept 11 bases outside the gene matches. The data derive from a study of cytomegalovirus exposure and HLA in healthy donors. Method: immunoSEQ multiplex PCR; TCRdb's copy keeps in-frame clones and lacks some. There are 250,000 to 400,000 clones in the sample; roughly 90% occur only once, and around 0.96% lies in the top ten. Study-wide points: Cytomegalovirus-associated status was assigned to approximately 160 TCR beta chains.

The TCR originated in a man aged 25-40 years in good health and CMV-seronegative. The source material was PBMCs. The V and J genes are TRBV5-1 and TRBJ1-1; 8 positions agree with TRBD1. The CDR3 DNA is TGCGCCAGCAGCTTGTCGCCAGGGGGCACCAATTTGAACACTGAAGCTTTCTTT. Residues: CASSLSPGGTNLNTEAFF.